This T cell receptor beta chain appears in the sequencing data of a study of T-cell reconstitution after alpha-beta-depleted transplantation in children (dated by TCRdb to the mid-2010s). Regarding the complete study: Using TCR repertoire profiling, the study followed T-cell immune reconstitution in a quantitative way in children after TCRalphabeta/CD19-depleted allogeneic hematopoietic cell transplantation.

The label giving this sample's treatment or condition can be read as: allogeneic hematopoietic cell transplantation with graft depleted of TCRalphabeta T cells and CD19 B cells. Transplant recipients were children who received TCRalphabeta/CD19-depleted allogeneic hematopoietic cell grafts. V is pared back by 7 bases and J by 1 base, with 10 bases lying between the germline termini. The CDR3 runs 13 amino acids, cysteine and phenylalanine included. Just CDR3 DNA is preserved here, 39 bases in frame from base 1. There are many counts of this clonotype. What this receptor recognizes is not known. No quality values exist for individual bases; no much larger clone is one base distant. General findings and caveats noted by the study authors: The high TCRbeta diversity at day 60 in some patients was ascribed to recipient T cells and intrathymic progenitors that had survived conditioning. Hyperexpanded clone frequencies declined over subsequent months; after one year, T-cell counts and TCRbeta diversity were mostly attributed to newly produced T cells. About two months after transplant, the apparently early recovery of alphabetaT-cell counts reportedly depended on just several hundred clones that had expanded rapidly and came from non-depleted graft cells.

Library generation was performed with PCR. For sequencing, an Illumina HiSeq 2500 was employed. TCR library preparation used molecular barcoding, with unique molecular identifiers applied to normalize quantification of the TCRbeta repertoire. TCRdb applied fastp at Q25 and MiXCR to the public reads, then kept only in-frame beta chains. Merged by CDR3 protein, the rows form single entries marked with the most common genes and DNA. For this sample the table gives some 840,000 distinct CDR3 sequences, of which roughly 15% were detected only once. The ten top clones hold 5% of the sample. The chain is assembled from TRBV12-3 or TRBV12-4 and TRBJ1-1, and perhaps TRBD1 as D gene, on 5 matching bases. This receptor was identified in a male patient between 5 and 17 years old who had a stem cell transplant for acute lymphoblastic leukemia, so the T cells may come from the graft donor. Sequenced material: PBMCs, mostly from graft donor cells, taken 360 days after TCRalphabeta/CD19-depleted stem cell transplant. CDR3 sequence: CASKWGPNTEAFF. The sequence in DNA is TGTGCCAGCAAGTGGGGACCGAACACTGAAGCTTTCTTT.